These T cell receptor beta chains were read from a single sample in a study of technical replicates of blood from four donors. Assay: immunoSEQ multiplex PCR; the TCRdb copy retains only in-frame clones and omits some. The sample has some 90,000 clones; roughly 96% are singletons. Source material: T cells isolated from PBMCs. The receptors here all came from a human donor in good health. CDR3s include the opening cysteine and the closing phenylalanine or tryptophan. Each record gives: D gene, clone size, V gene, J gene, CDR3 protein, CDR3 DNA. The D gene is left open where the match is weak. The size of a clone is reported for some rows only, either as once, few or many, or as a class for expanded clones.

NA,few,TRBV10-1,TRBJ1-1,CASSEYRIIGTEAFF,TGCGCCAGCAGTGAGTACAGGATAATTGGCACTGAAGCTTTCTTT
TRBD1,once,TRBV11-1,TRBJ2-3,CASSYDRGLTTDTQYF,TGTGCCAGCAGCTACGACAGGGGCTTGACCACAGATACGCAGTATTTT
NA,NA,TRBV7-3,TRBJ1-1,CASSLGPLNTEAFF,TGTGCCAGCAGCCTGGGGCCCTTGAACACTGAAGCTTTCTTT
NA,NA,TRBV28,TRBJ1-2,CASRSSGLGYTF,TGTGCCAGCAGGTCCTCAGGGTTGGGCTACACCTTC
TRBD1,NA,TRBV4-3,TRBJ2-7,CASSQDLRGPTYEQYF,TGCGCCAGCAGCCAAGATCTAAGGGGGCCTACGTACGAGCAGTACTTC
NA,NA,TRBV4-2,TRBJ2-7,CASSGGFFEDEQYF,TGTGCCAGCAGCGGCGGGTTTTTCGAGGACGAGCAGTACTTC
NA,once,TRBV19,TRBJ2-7,CASSMGASWSYEQYF,TGTGCCAGTAGTATGGGGGCTAGTTGGTCCTACGAGCAGTACTTC
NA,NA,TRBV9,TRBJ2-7,CASSVDGSLTYEQYF,TGTGCCAGCAGCGTAGATGGCAGTCTTACCTACGAGCAGTACTTC
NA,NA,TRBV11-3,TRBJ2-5,CASSLASIREETQYF,TGTGCCAGCAGCTTAGCCTCAATCAGGGAAGAGACCCAGTACTTC
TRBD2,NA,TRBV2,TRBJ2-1,CASNLLLAGDVRNEQFF,TGTGCCAGCAACCTCCTTCTAGCGGGAGATGTTAGGAATGAGCAGTTCTTC
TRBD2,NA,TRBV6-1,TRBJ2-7,CASSEFRGVYEQYF,TGTGCCAGCAGTGAATTTCGGGGGGTCTACGAGCAGTACTTC
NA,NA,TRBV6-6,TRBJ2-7,CASSGPDLNLGGEQYF,TGTGCCAGCAGTGGGCCTGACCTCAACCTCGGAGGGGAGCAGTACTTC
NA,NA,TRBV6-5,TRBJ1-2,CASRGLGGYTF,TGTGCCAGCAGGGGCCTCGGTGGCTACACCTTC
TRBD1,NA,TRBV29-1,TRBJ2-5,CSITQGSTWETQYF,TGCAGCATCACACAGGGGAGTACCTGGGAGACCCAGTACTTC
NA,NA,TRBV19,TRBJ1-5,CASSIYLGGSQPQHF,TGTGCCAGTAGTATTTACTTGGGGGGATCTCAGCCCCAGCATTTT
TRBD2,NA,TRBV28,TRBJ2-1,CASTLRLASYNEQFF,TGTGCCAGCACCCTGCGACTAGCGAGCTACAATGAGCAGTTCTTC